Listed below are T cell receptor beta chains from one sample, sequenced in a study of T-cell reconstitution after alpha-beta-depleted transplantation in children. TCRdb passed the PCR reads through MiXCR, listing each CDR3 protein once. The sample includes around 270,000 distinct CDR3 sequences, 10% of them seen just once. Sequenced material: PBMCs, taken before TCRalphabeta/CD19-depleted stem cell transplant. These receptor sequences come from a boy under three years old with acute myeloid leukemia, due to receive a stem cell transplant. The CDR3 runs from the conserved cysteine through the conserved F or W. A D gene is named only where the DNA matches it firmly. Clone size is given for some rows only: seen once, a few or many times, or a class if the clone is expanded.

J	D	V	size	DNA	CDR3
TRBJ2-3	.	TRBV20-1	many	TGCAGTGCATCCGGGTATACGCAGTATTTT	CSASGYTQYF
TRBJ2-2	.	TRBV18	few	TGTGCCAGCTCACCAATTCTCGCAGCGAACACCGGGGAGCTGTTTTTT	CASSPILAANTGELFF
TRBJ2-7	TRBD1	TRBV6-5	many	TGTGCCAGCAGTTTCCGGGACAGGGGTCTCCCCACCTACGAGCAGTACTTC	CASSFRDRGLPTYEQYF
TRBJ2-7	.	TRBV5-1	.	TGCGCCAGCAGTGGGGGAGAGGGGCCCTACGAGCAGTACTTC	CASSGGEGPYEQYF
TRBJ2-2	.	TRBV29-1	many	TGCAGCGCCGGGACCTCGAACACCGGGGAGCTGTTTTTT	CSAGTSNTGELFF
TRBJ2-7	TRBD1	TRBV28	few	TGTGCCAGCAGGCCCGGGACAGGGCTTTACGAGCAGTACTTC	CASRPGTGLYEQYF
TRBJ1-4	.	TRBV29-1	many	TGCAGCGCTAGGAGTGGGGAGCATGAAAAACTGTTTTTT	CSARSGEHEKLFF
TRBJ2-3	.	TRBV14	few	TGTGCCAGCAGCCCTCTCCCCCCTTCTAGCACAGATACGCAGTATTTT	CASSPLPPSSTDTQYF
TRBJ2-1	TRBD1	TRBV27	.	TGTGCCAGCAGCCGGACAGGCGTCTACAATGAGCAGTTCTTC	CASSRTGVYNEQFF
TRBJ2-5	.	TRBV3-1	.	TGTGCCAGCAGCCAGCCCTTCACCCTCCAAGAGACCCAGTACTTC	CASSQPFTLQETQYF
TRBJ2-3	TRBD2	TRBV7-6	.	TGTGCCAGCTCCCTAGCGGGGTCCACCACAGATACGCAGTATTTT	CASSLAGSTTDTQYF
TRBJ2-1	.	TRBV24-1	few	TGTGCCACCAGTGAGTTGGGGACCTACAATGAGCAGTTCTTC	CATSELGTYNEQFF
TRBJ2-1	TRBD2	TRBV19	.	TGTGCCAGTAGTATAGGGGCGGGAGGGGACAATGAGCAGTTCTTC	CASSIGAGGDNEQFF
TRBJ2-3	TRBD2	TRBV11-2	many	TGTGCCAGCAGCACGCAGCGGACTAGCGGGGGAACTAGCACAGATACGCAGTATTTT	CASSTQRTSGGTSTDTQYF
TRBJ1-6	.	TRBV27	.	TGTGCCAGCAGTTTATCGGCGGGACGGAACTTTAATTCACCCCTCCACTTT	CASSLSAGRNFNSPLHF
TRBJ1-3	.	TRBV18	many	TGTGCCAGCTCACCACCCTACAACAGCCTCTCCTCTGGAAACACCATATATTTT	CASSPPYNSLSSGNTIYF
TRBJ2-1	.	TRBV29-1	many	TGCAGCGTGCCAACTACCTACAATGAGCAGTTCTTC	CSVPTTYNEQFF
TRBJ2-5	.	TRBV29-1	many	TGCAGCGTTGAACACCTCCAAGAGACCCAGTACTTC	CSVEHLQETQYF
TRBJ2-3	TRBD1	TRBV3-1	few	TGTGCCAGCAGCCAAGAAGACAGGGCCGCAGATACGCAGTATTTT	CASSQEDRAADTQYF
TRBJ1-2	.	TRBV7-9	many	TGTGCCAGCAGCTTAGGGACGAATGGCTACACCTTC	CASSLGTNGYTF
TRBJ1-5	.	TRBV5-8	.	TGTGCCTGCAGCCAGGGAGGGCCCGGAAGGCCCCAGCATTTT	CACSQGGPGRPQHF
TRBJ2-1	.	TRBV5-1	.	TGCGCCAGCAGCTTGGAACGACCCCACTCCTACAATGAGCAGTTCTTC	CASSLERPHSYNEQFF
TRBJ2-1	.	TRBV29-1	few	TGCAGCGTTGATCGGACGGGACTCTACAATGAGCAGTTCTTC	CSVDRTGLYNEQFF
TRBJ2-7	TRBD1	TRBV5-1	many	TGCGCCAGCAGCTTGGACCGGGACAGCCCCTCCTACGAGCAGTACTTC	CASSLDRDSPSYEQYF
TRBJ2-6	TRBD1	TRBV30	.	TGTGCCTGGAGCGGGACAGGCACCTCTGGGGCCAACGTCCTGACTTTC	CAWSGTGTSGANVLTF
TRBJ2-1	.	TRBV5-1	many	TGCGCCAGCAGCATACGGGTTAGCTCCTACAATGAGCAGTTCTTC	CASSIRVSSYNEQFF
TRBJ2-7	TRBD1	TRBV28	.	TGTGCCAGCAGTTTAAAAATGGGGACAGGGACCTACGAGCAGTACTTC	CASSLKMGTGTYEQYF
TRBJ1-1	.	TRBV12-3/TRBV12-4	many	TGTGCCAGCAGTCTGGACAGTGAAGCTTTCTTT	CASSLDSEAFF
TRBJ2-4	.	TRBV5-5	many	TGTGCCAGCAGCCCTCGACTTCAAGCCAAAAACATTCAGTACTTC	CASSPRLQAKNIQYF
TRBJ2-3	TRBD2	TRBV7-9	few	TGTGCCAGCAGCTTAAAACTAGCGGGGGTGGATACGCAGTATTTT	CASSLKLAGVDTQYF
TRBJ2-1	.	TRBV28	many	TGTGCCAGCAGTTTAGAGTACAATGAGCAGTTCTTC	CASSLEYNEQFF
TRBJ2-1	TRBD2	TRBV24-1	.	TGTGCCACCAGTGACCCCGGGACTAGCGGCTCCTACAATGAGCAGTTCTTC	CATSDPGTSGSYNEQFF
TRBJ2-3	.	TRBV19	few	TGTGCCAGTAGTATAGGGAGCTCTAGCACAGATACGCAGTATTTT	CASSIGSSSTDTQYF
TRBJ2-6	TRBD1	TRBV10-3	few	TGTGCCATCAGCCCCGGGACAGCTCTCTCTGGGGCCAACGTCCTGACTTTC	CAISPGTALSGANVLTF
TRBJ2-1	TRBD2	TRBV7-3	.	TGTGCCAGCAGCTTTTCCGCTAGCGGGACCTACAATGAGCAGTTCTTC	CASSFSASGTYNEQFF
TRBJ2-7	TRBD2	TRBV6-5	.	TGTGCCAGCAATTGGGGGGGGACTCGCTCCTACGAGCAGTACTTC	CASNWGGTRSYEQYF
TRBJ2-1	TRBD2	TRBV24-1	few	TGTGCCACCAGTGGTCTAGCGGGAGGGCCGGCAAAGGATGAGCAGTTCTTC	CATSGLAGGPAKDEQFF